Included here is one T cell receptor (beta chain) sequence, with context. Germline values: CDR1 SNHLY, CDR2 FYNNEI. V lost 2 bases and J 2 bases, leaving 9 bases between the germline ends. The CDR3 is made up of 15 amino acids. The data were taken from a study of control samples from healthy donors and cancer patients. Only in-frame clones appear in the TCRdb table, and some are missing; sequencing was by immunoSEQ multiplex PCR. The table has 85,000 to 95,000 clones, roughly 82% seen once. Sequencing was carried out using blood. The sequence was obtained from a woman aged 55-69 years in good health. This chain connects TRBV2 to TRBJ1-4; D uncertain. CDR3 amino acids: CASSEPPETNEKLFF. The CDR3, as DNA: TGTGCCAGCAGTGAACCGCCGGAGACTAATGAAAAACTGTTTTTT.